This T cell receptor (beta chain) was recovered during a study of blood T cells in healthy people across ages. A J-beta primer mix and a sample-barcoded 5' primer were used in a second PCR of roughly 6 to 11 cycles. At least 2.5 million CDR3-containing paired-end reads were obtained per sample. TCRdb re-called the 5' RACE reads with MiXCR, one entry per CDR3 protein. The data show about 1.8 million distinct CDR3 sequences, approximately 50% seen once. Whole-study findings and limits: PBMC samples, being unsorted, prevented any conclusive comparison of naive and antigen-experienced cells.

This clonotype appeared once. The target antigen is unknown. The specimen was blood. This clonotype was obtained from a woman aged 40 to 50 in good health.

The CDR3 coding sequence is TGTGCCAGCAGCTTCGTTTCCACATCCTTCAAAGAGACCCAGTACTTC. It specifies CASSFVSTSFKETQYF. The chain combines TRBV11-1 with TRBJ2-5; D is uncertain. V was trimmed by 3 bases and J by 3 bases, leaving 17 bases between them. This CDR3 spans 16 amino acids. Germline V gives CDR1 SGHAT, CDR2 FQDESV (reference sequence).